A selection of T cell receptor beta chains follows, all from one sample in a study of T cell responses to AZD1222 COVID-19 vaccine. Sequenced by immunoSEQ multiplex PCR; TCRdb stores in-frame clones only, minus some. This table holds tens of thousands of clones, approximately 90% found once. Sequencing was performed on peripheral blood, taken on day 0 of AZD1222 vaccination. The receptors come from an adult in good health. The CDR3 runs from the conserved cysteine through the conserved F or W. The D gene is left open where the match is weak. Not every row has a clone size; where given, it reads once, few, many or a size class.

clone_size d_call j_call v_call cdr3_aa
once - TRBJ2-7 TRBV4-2 CASSPGTTSYEQYF
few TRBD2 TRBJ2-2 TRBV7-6 CASSPGLAGTGELFF
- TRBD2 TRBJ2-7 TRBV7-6 CASSPQTSGDSYEQYF
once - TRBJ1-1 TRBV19 CASRPKGNGQLNTEAFF
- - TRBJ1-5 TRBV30 CAWSLAGNQPQHF
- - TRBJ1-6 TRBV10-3 CAISETDNSPLHF
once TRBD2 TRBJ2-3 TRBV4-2 CASSQDGLERGVSTDTQYF
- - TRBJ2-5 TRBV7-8 CASLSGLETQYF
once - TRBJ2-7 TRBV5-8 CASSPRTVVYYEQYF
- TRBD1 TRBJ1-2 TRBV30 CAANPGQVGLGYTF
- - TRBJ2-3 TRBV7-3 CASSLLGVDTQYF
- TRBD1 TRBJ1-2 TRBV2 CASSEGIPGQILNYGYTF
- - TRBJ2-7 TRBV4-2 CASSQEILYEQYF
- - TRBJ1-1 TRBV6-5 CASSFDSLDTEAFF
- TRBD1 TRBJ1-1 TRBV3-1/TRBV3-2 CASSLGQGDTEAFF
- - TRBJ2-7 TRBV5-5 CASSSGLYEQYF
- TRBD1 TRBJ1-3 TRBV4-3 CASSQDYRDRPVPIYF
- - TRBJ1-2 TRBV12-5 CASGFVSKNYGYTF
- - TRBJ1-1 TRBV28 CASSPLNTEAFF
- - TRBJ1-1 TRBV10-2 CASSTGDTEAFF
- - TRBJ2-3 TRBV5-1 CASSLGQGTQYF
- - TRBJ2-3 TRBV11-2 CASSSRGGRTDTQYF
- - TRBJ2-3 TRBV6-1 CASSEGPSSTDTQYF
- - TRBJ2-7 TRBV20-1 CSARAYEQYF
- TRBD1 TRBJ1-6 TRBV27 CASSFVTGTGRSPLHF
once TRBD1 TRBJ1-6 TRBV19 CASSTDREPLHF
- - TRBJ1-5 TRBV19 CASSITTDSNQPQHF
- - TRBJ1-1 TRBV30 CAWSGLGGEAFF
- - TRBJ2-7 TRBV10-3 CAIMPAGSSYEQYF